The 19 T cell receptor beta chains below were found in one sample sequenced in a study of cytomegalovirus exposure and HLA in healthy donors. Amplification used 60 Vbeta primers and 13 Jbeta primers. TCRdb's table, derived via immunoSEQ multiplex PCR, lists solely in-frame clones and lacks some. Here the sample spans about 190,000 clones, over 60% being singletons. The material sequenced was PBMCs. These receptors came from a woman younger than 45 in good health and CMV-seropositive.

In this sample, this clone turned up once. The V and J genes are TRBV9 and TRBJ2-2; D is uncertain. V shed 2 bases and J shed 6 bases, with 8 bases lying between them. The CDR3 sequence is 13 residues long. Germline V gene data show CDR1 as SGDLS and CDR2 as YYNGEE. The CDR3 loop is CASSVSVPGELFF. The CDR3 nucleotides are TGTGCCAGCAGCGTCAGTGTGCCCGGGGAGCTGTTTTTT. Looking up the rest from reference TRBV9 and TRBJ2-2 gives the full variable domain: DSGVTQTPKHLITATGQRVTLRCSPRSGDLSVYWYQQSLDQGLQFLIQYYNGEERAKGNILERFSAQQFPDLHSELNLSSLELGDSALYFCASSVSVPGELFFGEGSRLTVL.

The table lists this clone with a few counts. This chain uses TRBV27 with TRBJ1-2; D is possibly TRBD1 (5 bases). The CDR3 contains 15 residues. The germline V gene encodes CDR1 MNHEY and CDR2 SMNVEV (reference sequence). V was trimmed by 5 bases and J by 4 bases, leaving 17 bases between them. CDR3 sequence: CASSPGGGKSYGYTF. The CDR3 bases are TGTGCCAGCAGTCCCGGGGGGGGAAAGAGCTATGGCTACACCTTC.

The genes are TRBV2 and TRBJ1-2; 8 positions agree with TRBD1. CDR1 SNHLY and CDR2 FYNNEI come from the germline V gene. The CDR3 has 14 residues. Trimming at V came to 5 bases and at J to 7 bases, leaving 9 bases not matched to a gene. The CDR3 here is CASSLTGGDSGYTF. Written as DNA, the CDR3 is TGTGCCAGCAGTCTAACAGGGGGTGACAGTGGCTACACCTTC.

J is TRBJ2-5 and V is TRBV10-3, with D maybe TRBD1 (6 bases). Judging by the DNA end, TRBJ2-7 fits better; the J call may be wrong. CDR1 is ENHRY and CDR2 is SYGVKD in the germline V gene. The CDR3 covers 16 residues. CDR3: CAISDFETGLTYEQYF. DNA for the CDR3: TGTGCCATCAGTGATTTTGAGACAGGACTTACCTACGAGCAGTACTTC.

The chain uses TRBV4-3 and TRBJ2-3; unclear D gene. Germline V gives CDR1 LGHNA, CDR2 YSLEER. The CDR3 runs to 16 residues. V was trimmed by 1 base and J by 0 bases, leaving 11 bases between them. CDR3 amino acids: CASSQGRGGSTDTQYF. The CDR3 region has the DNA TGCGCCAGCAGCCAAGGGCGAGGTGGGAGCACAGATACGCAGTATTTT.

This chain uses TRBV5-8 with TRBJ1-4; unclear D gene. V lost 1 base and J lost 7, with 17 bases in between. The CDR3 runs 16 residues. Germline CDR1 and CDR2: SGHTS and YDEGEE. The CDR3 DNA reads as TGTGCCAGCAGCTTGCAGCCCATTGGCCCGGGTGAAAAACTGTTTTTT. Translating it yields CASSLQPIGPGEKLFF.

This clone is a singleton in its sample. The genes are TRBV28 and TRBJ2-6, with 8 bases lining up with TRBD1. Germline V gene data show CDR1 as MDHEN and CDR2 as SYDVKM. Unmatched junction bases numbered 7, after V lost 2 bases and J lost 1 base. The CDR3 runs 18 residues. The CDR3 loop is CASSLAGQGRSGANVLTF. The CDR3 DNA is TGTGCCAGCAGTTTAGCTGGACAGGGCAGGTCTGGGGCCAACGTCCTGACTTTC.

The chain employs TRBV28 and TRBJ2-3, with 14 bases aligning to TRBD2. CDR3 length: 16 residues. Trimming took 4 bases from V and 5 from J; bases not matched to a gene: 5. CDR1 is MDHEN and CDR2 is SYDVKM in the germline V gene. CDR3 DNA sequence: TGTGCCAGCAGTTCCCGACTAGCGGGGGGGAAAGATACGCAGTATTTT. Translation: CASSSRLAGGKDTQYF.

In this sample, this clone turned up a few times. V and J are TRBV7-9 and TRBJ1-1; 8 nucleotides align to TRBD1. The V and J ends lost 1 base and 0 bases, in that order; junction bases with no gene match: 13. Germline-derived CDR1 and CDR2 are SEHNR and FQNEAQ (reference sequence). This CDR3 is built from 19 residues. CDR3 amino acids: CASSLVIPDRGGMNTEAFF. The DNA for the CDR3 is TGTGCCAGCAGCTTAGTGATACCCGACAGGGGCGGCATGAACACTGAAGCTTTCTTT.

The chain uses TRBV19 and TRBJ1-5; 10 positions agree with TRBD1. The CDR3 has 15 residues. In germline, CDR1 is LNHDA, CDR2 SQIVND (reference sequence). Trimming removed 4 bases from V and 7 bases from J; junction bases left unmatched: 7. This chain's CDR3 is CASSKGQGIFQPQHF. The CDR3 bases are TGTGCCAGTAGTAAGGGACAGGGGATATTCCAGCCCCAGCATTTT.

The genes are TRBV28 and TRBJ1-1; D perhaps matches TRBD1 (5 bases). This CDR3 has 14 amino acids. The V gene lost 2 bases and the J gene lost 7 bases, with 14 bases spanning the gap. Germline V gene data show CDR1 as MDHEN and CDR2 as SYDVKM. In DNA form, the CDR3 reads TGTGCCAGCAGTTTACCGCAGGGCAGGCGTGAAGCTTTCTTT. It yields the protein CASSLPQGRREAFF. Supplemented by reference TRBV28 and TRBJ1-1, the full variable domain reads DVKVTQSSRYLVKRTGEKVFLECVQDMDHENMFWYRQDPGLGLRLIYFSYDVKMKEKGDIPEGYSVSREKKERFSLILESASTNQTSMYLCASSLPQGRREAFFGQGTRLTVV.

The V and J genes are TRBV27 and TRBJ1-5; weak D call: TRBD1 (5 bases). The CDR3 spans 15 residues. Trimming took off 2 bases at V and 2 bases at J, with 10 bases between the two ends. CDR1 MNHEY and CDR2 SMNVEV come from the germline V gene (reference sequence). CDR3 bases: TGTGCCAGCAGTTTAATTAGCAGGGGCAATCAGCCCCAGCATTTT. This encodes CASSLISRGNQPQHF.

This clone appeared once. The rearrangement links TRBV5-1 to TRBJ2-2, with a tentative D call TRBD1 (6 bases). The CDR3 covers 16 residues. Germline values: CDR1 SGHRS, CDR2 YFSETQ. V lost 3 bases and J 1 base, leaving 13 bases between the germline ends. This CDR3 reads CASSSAGQKNTGELFF. CDR3 in DNA: TGCGCCAGCAGCTCCGCAGGACAGAAGAACACCGGGGAGCTGTTTTTT.

The rearrangement joins TRBV29-1 to TRBJ2-3, with D possibly TRBD1 on 6 matching bases. The V and J ends lost 6 bases and 1 base respectively, with 14 bases between them. The length of the CDR3 is 14 residues. The germline gives CDR1 SQVTM, CDR2 ANQGSEA. DNA of the CDR3: TGCAGCGTCGCTACAGGGAGAGGCACAGATACGCAGTATTTT. This codes for CSVATGRGTDTQYF.

As concerns this clone: Relative to the germline gene, one junction end is altered; a read error may explain this. The chain is built from TRBV5-3 and TRBJ1-2; D gene uncertain. TRBV5-3 is noted as an ORF with a role that remains uncertain. The CDR3 is 12 residues long. Written as DNA, the CDR3 is TGTGCACCGGGTCGACCTAATTATGGCTACACCTTC. It translates to CAPGRPNYGYTF.

The CDR3 loop reads CASSYTDRQASPLHF. The CDR3 coding sequence is TGTGCCAGCAGTTACACCGATCGACAGGCTTCACCCCTCCACTTT. The rearrangement uses TRBV6-6 and TRBJ1-6, with D perhaps matching TRBD1 (6 bases). This CDR3 is 15 amino acids long. The V gene's germline CDR1 is MNHNY and CDR2 SVGAGI (reference sequence). V lost 2 bases and J lost 9, with 14 bases in between.

This clone was detected a few times. This chain connects TRBV15 to TRBJ1-1; 7 positions match TRBD1. The CDR3 length is 16 residues. The germline V gene has CDR1 LNHNV and CDR2 YYDKDF (reference sequence). V shed 1 base and J 3 bases; nucleotides not matched to a gene: 8. CDR3 sequence: CATSRGDRQLYTEAFF. CDR3 coding DNA: TGTGCCACCAGCAGAGGGGACAGACAACTTTACACTGAAGCTTTCTTT.

This rearrangement joins TRBV5-1 to TRBJ2-2; 8 nucleotides line up with TRBD1. With 3 bases clipped from V and 4 bases from J, the junction kept 8 bases outside the gene matches. Germline loops: CDR1 SGHRS, CDR2 YFSETQ. The CDR3 is 16 amino acids. CDR3 loop: CASSSGQVVVTGELFF. The DNA for the CDR3 is TGCGCCAGCAGCTCGGGACAGGTAGTTGTCACCGGGGAGCTGTTTTTT.

This clone has a handful of counts. The chain employs TRBV5-1 and TRBJ2-5; D is perhaps TRBD1 (5 bases). Matching the DNA end better, TRBJ2-7 makes the J call doubtful. Germline V gives CDR1 SGHRS, CDR2 YFSETQ. The CDR3 covers 13 residues. This CDR3 reads CASSYPDSYEQYF. DNA for the CDR3: TGCGCCAGCAGCTACCCCGACAGCTACGAGCAGTACTTC.